The rows below give T cell receptor beta chains drawn from one sample of a study of cytomegalovirus exposure and HLA in healthy donors. This table comes from immunoSEQ multiplex PCR, and its TCRdb copy is limited to in-frame clones, with some not included. The data contain 130,000 or so clones, less than 80% of them singletons. Sequencing used PBMCs. These receptors came from a man aged 35 to 55 in good health and CMV-seropositive. Both conserved end residues are part of each CDR3. D genes are given only for firm matches. Clone size is shown for a subset of rows, as once, few, many or a class of expanded clone.

NA NA TRBJ2-2 TRBV19 TGTGCCAGCAAGACTACTTTCACCAGACCCGGGGAGCTGTTTTTT CASKTTFTRPGELFF
NA TRBD1 TRBJ2-7 TRBV18 TGTGCCAGCTCACAACCGGGACAGACCTCCTACGAGCAGTACTTC CASSQPGQTSYEQYF
NA NA TRBJ2-5 TRBV28 TGTGCCAGCAATGGCGGCCTTGGACAAGAGACCCAGTACTTC CASNGGLGQETQYF
NA TRBD1 TRBJ2-2 TRBV5-1 TGCGCCAGCAGCTTAAAAGACAGGGGCGGGGAGCTGTTTTTT CASSLKDRGGELFF
NA NA TRBJ1-1 TRBV28 TGTGCCAGCAGTTTCGAGCCGAACACTGAAGCTTTCTTT CASSFEPNTEAFF
NA NA TRBJ2-7 TRBV19 TGTGCCAGTACCCAGGAAAGCGGAGCTCCCTACGAGCAGTACTTC CASTQESGAPYEQYF
NA TRBD1 TRBJ1-2 TRBV4-2 TGTGCCAGCAGCCCTCCGGGACAGGGTTCGAGTGGCTACACCTTC CASSPPGQGSSGYTF
NA TRBD2 TRBJ2-7 TRBV14 TGTGCCAGCAGCCCCGGGACTAGCGGGAGACGCGAGCAGTACTTC CASSPGTSGRREQYF
NA NA TRBJ1-5 TRBV6-1 TGTGCCAGCAGGGAGACAGGTGGAAATCAGCCCCAGCATTTT CASRETGGNQPQHF
NA NA TRBJ1-5 TRBV5-8 TGTGCCAGCAGCTTATTCTCGGGGTCGGGGGTGCTAAATCAGCCCCAGCATTTT CASSLFSGSGVLNQPQHF
NA NA TRBJ1-6 TRBV25-1 TGTGCCAGCAGTCCCCCTGGTGTGCGTTCACCCCTCCACTTT CASSPPGVRSPLHF
NA TRBD1 TRBJ1-5 TRBV5-1 TGCGCCAGCAGCCCGGGACAGGGGCATCAGCCCCAGCATTTT CASSPGQGHQPQHF
NA NA TRBJ1-5 TRBV30 TGTGCCTGGAGTGTATACAGTGGATTCAATCAGCCCCAGCATTTT CAWSVYSGFNQPQHF
NA NA TRBJ1-1 TRBV29-1 TGCAGCGTCGAGGTCTTAAGCAACACTGAAGCTTTCTTT CSVEVLSNTEAFF
few NA TRBJ2-4 TRBV20-1 TGCAGTGCTAAAAAGGGGGACATTCAGTACTTC CSAKKGDIQYF
NA TRBD1 TRBJ2-7 TRBV7-8 TGTGCCAGCAGCTTATGGGGGACAGTGACCTCCTACGAGCAGTACTTC CASSLWGTVTSYEQYF
NA NA TRBJ2-3 TRBV5-1 TGCGCCAGCAGGACCTCGGGGGTACCCACAGATACGCAGTATTTT CASRTSGVPTDTQYF
NA TRBD2 TRBJ2-2 TRBV7-9 TGTGCCAGCAGCCCAGGACTAGCGGGGGGCACGAACACCGGGGAGCTGTTTTTT CASSPGLAGGTNTGELFF
few TRBD2 TRBJ2-5 TRBV2 TGTGCCAGCAGTGCTCGGACTAGCGGGAGCCGGGAGACCCAGTACTTC CASSARTSGSRETQYF
NA NA TRBJ1-3 TRBV6-6 TGTGCCAGCCGAGTTCAGGGCTCTGGAAACACCATATATTTT CASRVQGSGNTIYF
NA NA TRBJ2-3 TRBV29-1 TGCAGCGTCGCACTAGGAACAGATACGCAGTATTTT CSVALGTDTQYF
NA TRBD1 TRBJ2-5 TRBV6-5 TGTGCCAGCAGTTATTCCGGGACAGCACAAGAGACCCAGTACTTC CASSYSGTAQETQYF
NA TRBD1 TRBJ1-2 TRBV6-1 TGTGCCGGACGGGCAGGGGGTGTAAGTGGCTACACCTTC CAGRAGGVSGYTF
NA NA TRBJ1-1 TRBV7-6 TGTGCCAGCAGCTTAGGGGGCCTCACAGACCCTGAAGCTTTCTTT CASSLGGLTDPEAFF
few TRBD2 TRBJ2-7 TRBV6-1 TGTGCCAGCAACGTACGGGAGGGGAACGAGCAGTACTTC CASNVREGNEQYF
NA TRBD1 TRBJ2-7 TRBV28 TGTGCCAGCAGTTCCCCAGGGGGCGTGACCTACGAGCAGTACTTC CASSSPGGVTYEQYF
NA NA TRBJ1-5 TRBV7-2 TGTGCCAGCAGCACATCCGACAGGTTTTCACAGGAAGTTCATTTT CASSTSDRFSQEVHF
few TRBD1 TRBJ1-4 TRBV5-1 TGCGCCAGCAGCTTGGAATGGACAGGGGTTGAAAAACTGTTTTTT CASSLEWTGVEKLFF
NA TRBD1 TRBJ1-4 TRBV29-1 TGCAGCGTGAGGGACAGGGGACCTAATGAAAAACTGTTTTTT CSVRDRGPNEKLFF
NA TRBD2 TRBJ2-3 TRBV5-1 TGCGCCAGCAGCCCCGCTGCGGGGGGGCTCATAGATACGCAGTATTTT CASSPAAGGLIDTQYF
NA NA TRBJ2-5 TRBV5-4 TGTGCCAGCAGCTTGCAGGGCAGGCAAGAGACCCAGTACTTC CASSLQGRQETQYF
NA TRBD1 TRBJ2-7 TRBV2 TGTGCCAGCAAAGTGTTGGGACAGGGGGGTTACGAGCAGTACTTC CASKVLGQGGYEQYF
NA TRBD2 TRBJ2-2 TRBV9 TGTGCCAGCAGCCCTCTAGCGGGAGGCCGGGGCGGGGAGCTGTTTTTT CASSPLAGGRGGELFF
NA NA TRBJ1-2 TRBV5-6 TGTGCCAGCAGCTTTTGGGAGGGGTTGGGAGGCTACACCTTC CASSFWEGLGGYTF
few TRBD1 TRBJ1-5 TRBV28 TGTGCCAGCGAAGGGGGCTTTCAGCCCCAGCATTTT CASEGGFQPQHF
NA NA TRBJ1-6 TRBV7-6 TGTGCCAGCAGCTTAGGCAGGATGGCTTCACCCCTCCACTTT CASSLGRMASPLHF
NA NA TRBJ2-1 TRBV19 TGTGCCAGTAGTATAGGAGGGGGAGGGCCTAATGAGCAGTTCTTC CASSIGGGGPNEQFF
NA TRBD1 TRBJ2-2 TRBV30 TGTGCCTGGACCAAGGGGGCGGCAAGCGGTGTGACGGGGGAGCTGTTTTTT CAWTKGAASGVTGELFF
NA NA TRBJ2-1 TRBV9 TGTGCCAGCAGCGCCCGCTCCCTGGGGCTTGACCGCAATGAGCAGTTCTTC CASSARSLGLDRNEQFF
NA NA TRBJ2-7 TRBV7-9 TGTGCCAGCAGTCCGTCCTCCTACGAGCAGTACTTC CASSPSSYEQYF
few NA TRBJ1-1 TRBV6-6 TGTGCCAGCAGTGTAACAGGGAAAGGGACTGAAGCTTTCTTT CASSVTGKGTEAFF
NA NA TRBJ1-3 TRBV28 TGTGCCAGCAAACCGCCGGGGTATGTAGGAAACACCATATATTTT CASKPPGYVGNTIYF
NA NA TRBJ1-3 TRBV30 TGTGCCTGGATGAAGGGGGAAATAGTTGACTCTGGAAACACCATATATTTT CAWMKGEIVDSGNTIYF
NA TRBD2 TRBJ2-3 TRBV15 TGTGCCACCAGCAGCCCCACTAGCGGGAGGGCCTTAGAAGATACGCAGTATTTT CATSSPTSGRALEDTQYF
NA NA TRBJ2-1 TRBV28 TGTGCCAGCAGTTTCTCTCTACTAGGGTACAATGAGCAGTTCTTC CASSFSLLGYNEQFF
NA TRBD1 TRBJ2-5 TRBV25-1 TGTGCCAGCAGTGACCGGGACGGGACAGGAACGAGGGAAGAGACCCAGTACTTC CASSDRDGTGTREETQYF